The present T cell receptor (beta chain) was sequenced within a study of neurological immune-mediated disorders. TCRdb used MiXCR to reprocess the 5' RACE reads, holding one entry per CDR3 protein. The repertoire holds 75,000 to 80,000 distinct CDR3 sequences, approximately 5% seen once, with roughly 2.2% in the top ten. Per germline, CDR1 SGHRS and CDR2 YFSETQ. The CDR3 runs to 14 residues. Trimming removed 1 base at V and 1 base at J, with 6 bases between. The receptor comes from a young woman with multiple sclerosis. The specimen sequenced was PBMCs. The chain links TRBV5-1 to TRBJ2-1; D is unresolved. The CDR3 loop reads CASSLTVSYNEQFF. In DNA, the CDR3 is TGCGCCAGCAGCTTGACCGTTTCCTACAATGAGCAGTTCTTC.